A selection of T cell receptor beta chains follows, all from one sample in a study of blood T cells in healthy people across ages. TCRdb analysed the 5' RACE reads with MiXCR anew, one entry per CDR3 protein. The sample yields roughly 2 million distinct CDR3 sequences, around half seen once. Source material: blood. These receptors originate from a woman aged 40 to 49 in good health. Both conserved end residues are part of each CDR3.

>TRBJ1-6|TRBV20-1
CSASGQGPSSYNSPLHF
>TRBJ2-5|TRBV20-1
CSARPYSVETQYF
>TRBJ2-4|TRBV5-6
CASSLAGRLTGGNIQYF
>TRBJ2-7|TRBV6-2/TRBV6-3
CASRSVVGTGNSYEQYF
>TRBJ2-5|TRBV29-1
CSVVGQGFQETQYF
>TRBJ2-7|TRBV6-2/TRBV6-3
CASSYNYNATYTEQYF
>TRBJ1-4|TRBV27
CASSTHGQGTNEKLFF
>TRBJ2-7|TRBV20-1
CSANPTSGNSYEQYF
>TRBJ2-1|TRBV15
CATSRGQGYNEQFF
>TRBJ2-5|TRBV5-1
CASSQIKLETQYF
>TRBJ2-7|TRBV4-3
CASSPGQGDVQYF
>TRBJ1-2|TRBV7-2
CANSLGAGLTSYGYTF
>TRBJ1-6|TRBV5-6
CASSLPSSTLHF
>TRBJ2-6|TRBV27
CASSSPSRGSSGANVLTF
>TRBJ2-6|TRBV7-6
CASTLGAGSGANVLTF
>TRBJ2-3|TRBV27
CASSSLLTDTQYF
>TRBJ2-5|TRBV7-3
CASSFVLQETQYF
>TRBJ2-4|TRBV28
CASSLGLSYPSAKNIQYF
>TRBJ1-5|TRBV7-9
CASIPLTGPNQPQHF
>TRBJ2-7|TRBV28
CASRPSGNYEQYF
>TRBJ2-5|TRBV20-1
CSARFFETQYF
>TRBJ2-5|TRBV7-2
CASSLLRMGQETRYF
>TRBJ1-1|TRBV6-2/TRBV6-3
CASRGGSEAFF
>.|TRBV20-1
CSASRPRARKDEQYF
>TRBJ2-3|TRBV12-3/TRBV12-4
CASSLPTGDSTDTQYF
>TRBJ2-4|TRBV20-1
CSARRQIKNIQYF
>TRBJ2-7|TRBV7-2
CASSLVVSGGNYNEQYF